This T cell receptor (beta chain) was sequenced during a study of control samples from healthy donors and cancer patients (dated by TCRdb to the early 2020s). Library preparation employed the immunoSEQ multiplex PCR assay. Entries here come from immuneACCESS through TCRdb and include only in-frame sequences with V and J called. Some clones fail to appear in such tables; in the studies checked, an unresolved V gene covers under half of the shortfall, and the cause of the remainder is unknown. In all, the sample holds approximately 140,000 clones, and 85% to 95% of those were seen once. The top ten constitute 10% to 15% of the sample. Comments on this clone: The antigen it recognizes is unknown. Base qualities are not at hand, and no much larger clone is one base apart.

The TCR sequence derives from a man aged 35-49 years in good health. Sequencing was done on a sample of blood.

The base sequence is TGTGCCAGCAGCGTAGGGGGGACAGGGAGTGAAAAACTGTTTTTT. Translated, this gives CASSVGGTGSEKLFF. In this chain, TRBV9 is recombined with TRBJ1-4; 9 junctional bases match TRBD1. The CDR3 measures 15 amino acids from cysteine to phenylalanine. Only the CDR3 DNA is retained, 45 bases long and in frame from the first base. Trimming takes 0 bases off V and 7 bases off J; junction bases not matched to a gene: 4. The germline V gene yields SGDLS for CDR1 and YYNGEE for CDR2.